This TCR beta chain was identified during a study of lung T cells in sarcoidosis with Löfgren's syndrome. Study-level information: Analyses focused on Löfgren's syndrome patients.

MiXCR was run by TCRdb on the reads, yielding one entry per CDR3 protein. The sample records about 63,000 distinct CDR3 sequences, 20% to 25% being singletons. Study-wide points: Löfgren's syndrome patients reportedly showed greatest TRAV12-1 and TRBV2 expansion versus controls. Shared TRAV12-1 and TRBV2 CDR3 motifs across Löfgren's syndrome patients reportedly suggested public CD4+ TCRs.

This clonotype was observed at least ten times. Its antigen is as yet unknown. The CDR3 totals 13 residues. The ends were cut back, 1 base at V and 1 base at J, with 4 bases in the middle. V gene TRBV12-3 or TRBV12-4 combines with J gene TRBJ1-1; D uncertain. The clonotype comes from a human donor with sarcoidosis (Löfgren's syndrome or another form), or a control subject (not recorded which). Sequencing used CD4+ T cells from PBMCs. CDR3 nucleotide sequence: TGTGCCAGCAGTTTAGGGGCGAACACTGAAGCTTTCTTT. Protein product: CASSLGANTEAFF.